The entry below gives a single T cell receptor (beta chain) sequence along with its context. The antigen is undetermined. This sample is part of a study of shared clonotypes between healthy human individuals. In the study overall: Aged between 18 and 49, the donors were two women and a few men. Each donor had three CD4 naive, three CD4 memory, two CD8 naive and one CD8 memory plate.

V gave up 3 bases and J gave up 6 bases; unmatched junction bases: 9. Germline values: CDR1 MNHEY, CDR2 SMNVEV (reference sequence). The CDR3 totals 16 residues. Whole-study results and caveats: What limited the represented genetic and exposure-history diversity was the small number of donors.

An even split of each subset's genomic DNA across several immunoSEQ plates was performed. Only in-frame clones appear in the TCRdb table, and some are missing; sequencing was by immunoSEQ multiplex PCR. The top ten clones hold about 0.41% of a sample with more than 2,000,000 clones, more than 80% of them seen once. The clonotype was recovered from a man younger than 35 in good health. Some clones in this sample may be carry-over from other donors' samples. This sequence joins TRBV27 and TRBJ2-1; 9 bases agree with TRBD1. The sample taken for sequencing was naive CD4+ T cells from PBMCs. Regarding subset: CD45RA+ positively selected. The CDR3 sequence: CASSFTGTGIFNEQFF. DNA of the CDR3: TGTGCCAGCAGTTTCACCGGGACAGGGATTTTCAATGAGCAGTTCTTC.